Shown below are 25 T cell receptor beta chains from a single sample sequenced in a study of technical replicates of blood from several donors. The repertoire was sequenced with immunoSEQ multiplex PCR; TCRdb's copy has only in-frame clones and lacks some. This repertoire shows fewer than 70,000 clones, about 82% found once; its top ten account for less than 6.5%. The sequencing input was PBMCs. Receptor source: a human donor in good health. Some clones in this sample may be carry-over from other donors' samples.

The J gene is TRBJ1-1, the V gene TRBV7-2; a possible D gene is TRBD1 (6 bases). The ends were cut back, 5 bases at V and 7 bases at J, with 14 bases in the middle. CDR3 length: 13 residues. Germline V gene sequence: CDR1 SGHTA, CDR2 FQGNSA. This chain's CDR3 is CASSIAGGDEAFF. CDR3 DNA: TGTGCCAGCAGCATCGCTGGGGGCGATGAAGCTTTCTTT.

A few counts support this clone. The V and J genes are TRBV7-6 and TRBJ2-7; D call uncertain. Looked up from germline, CDR1 is SGHVS and CDR2 is FNYEAQ. V lost 1 base to trimming and J lost 0 bases, with 7 bases between them. This CDR3 region has 14 residues. CDR3 protein: CASSLGLDSYEQYF. The CDR3 DNA reads TGTGCCAGCAGCTTAGGTTTAGACTCCTACGAGCAGTACTTC.

This chain joins TRBV19 and TRBJ2-7, with 9 positions matching TRBD2. This CDR3 has 15 residues. Trimming took 6 bases from V and 2 from J; bases not matched to a gene: 8. Germline V gene data show CDR1 as LNHDA and CDR2 as SQIVND (reference sequence). The CDR3 spells CASRRMTSGTYEQYF. In DNA, the CDR3 is TGTGCCAGTAGACGGATGACTAGCGGTACCTACGAGCAGTACTTC.

J is TRBJ2-5 and V is TRBV18; weak D call: TRBD2 (6 bases). Trimming pared 5 bases from V and 5 bases from J, leaving 12 bases between. The CDR3 contains 13 residues. The germline CDR1 and CDR2 sequences are KGHSH and LQKENI. The CDR3 loop is CASSSLATETQYF. The DNA for the CDR3 is TGTGCCAGCTCATCTCTAGCGACGGAGACCCAGTACTTC.

This chain joins TRBV6-5 and TRBJ1-2; 8 nucleotides match TRBD1. The CDR3 covers 15 residues. Germline V gene data show CDR1 as MNHEY and CDR2 as SVGAGI. V trimming: 6 bases; J trimming: 0 bases; junction bases outside the gene matches: 6. The CDR3 reads CASSPGGLTNYGYTF. For the CDR3, the DNA is TGTGCCAGCAGCCCAGGGGGCCTCACTAACTATGGCTACACCTTC.

This clone has only a few counts. The V gene is TRBV4-3, the J gene TRBJ2-7; 11 bases agree with TRBD1. There are 15 residues in the CDR3. Germline assignment: CDR1 LGHNA and CDR2 YSLEER. V shed 0 bases, J shed 5 bases, and the junction held 3 bases outside the gene matches. The CDR3 reads CASSQDRTGGDEQYF. CDR3 nucleotide sequence: TGCGCCAGCAGCCAAGATAGGACAGGGGGCGACGAGCAGTACTTC.

The V call is TRBV7-2, the J call TRBJ2-1, with 11 bases lining up with TRBD2. The CDR3 totals 15 residues. J lost 8 bases, V lost 4 bases, and 7 bases had no gene match. CDR1 is SGHTA, CDR2 FQGNSA, per germline. As DNA, the CDR3 is TGTGCCAGCAGCTCCACTAGCGGGAGTTTCGATGAGCAGTTCTTC. Its translation: CASSSTSGSFDEQFF.

The chain is built from TRBV5-1 and TRBJ2-5; TRBD1 matches at 9 bases. This CDR3 region has 13 residues. Trimming removed 4 bases from V and 4 bases from J; junction bases left unmatched: 2. CDR1 and CDR2 (germline): SGHRS, YFSETQ. The CDR3 is CASSTGGGETQYF. CDR3 bases: TGCGCCAGCAGCACAGGGGGCGGAGAGACCCAGTACTTC.

The chain carries TRBV11-2 and TRBJ1-1; no firm D call. With 2 bases removed from V and 5 bases from J, the gap between germline ends came to 6 bases. Germline-derived CDR1 and CDR2 are SGHAT and FQNNGV. The CDR3 has 12 residues. CDR3 loop: CASSLSVTEAFF. The CDR3 nucleotides read TGTGCCAGCAGCTTATCCGTAACTGAAGCTTTCTTT.

In this sample, this clone turned up once. The rearrangement joins TRBV7-2 to TRBJ2-2, with D perhaps matching TRBD1 (6 bases). The CDR3 runs to 17 residues. Trimming removed 5 bases at V and 0 bases at J, with 16 bases between. Germline V lookup: CDR1 SGHTA, CDR2 FQGNSA. The CDR3 nucleotides are TGTGCCAGCAGCCGTCGGTCACGACAGGCGAACACCGGGGAGCTGTTTTTT. Amino acids: CASSRRSRQANTGELFF.

The chain combines TRBV7-2 with TRBJ2-7; 8 bases fit TRBD2. CDR1 is SGHTA and CDR2 is FQGNSA in the germline V gene. This CDR3 contains 15 residues. The junction had 5 bases not matched to a gene; V was cut back by 3 bases and J by 1 base. CDR3 sequence: CASSFPAGGSYEQYF. The CDR3 DNA is TGTGCCAGCAGCTTCCCGGCGGGGGGATCCTACGAGCAGTACTTC. Supplemented by reference TRBV7-2 and TRBJ2-7, the full variable domain reads GAGVSQSPSNKVTEKGKDVELRCDPISGHTALYWYRQSLGQGLEFLIYFQGNSAPDKSGLPSDRFSAERTGGSVSTLTIQRTQQEDSAVYLCASSFPAGGSYEQYFGPGTRLTVT.

The chain combines TRBV4-3 with TRBJ2-7, with 7 bases aligning to TRBD2. The CDR3 has 15 residues. Germline V gene data show CDR1 as LGHNA and CDR2 as YSLEER. V lost 1 base to trimming and J lost 6 bases; unmatched junction nucleotides: 9. The CDR3 here is CASSQVVGGSGEQYF. CDR3 DNA: TGCGCCAGCAGCCAAGTGGTGGGAGGGTCAGGCGAGCAGTACTTC.

The chain uses TRBV7-6 and TRBJ1-6, with 8 bases matching TRBD1. Trimming took 2 bases from V and 9 from J; bases not matched to a gene: 3. The CDR3 is made up of 14 amino acids. In germline, CDR1 is SGHVS, CDR2 FNYEAQ. CDR3 loop: CASSLTGQGSPLHF. The CDR3 bases are TGTGCCAGCAGCTTAACCGGACAGGGTTCACCCCTCCACTTT.

The V call is TRBV5-4, the J call TRBJ1-3; 8 bases are a match to TRBD1. Germline lookup yields CDR1 SGHNT and CDR2 YYREEE (reference sequence). The CDR3 sequence is 16 residues long. V was clipped by 0 bases and J by 4 bases; unmatched bases: 6. The CDR3 region is CASSLAGQGYGNTIYF. The DNA for the CDR3 is TGTGCCAGCAGCTTGGCAGGACAGGGATACGGAAACACCATATATTTT.

The chain employs TRBV2 and TRBJ1-2; 10 bases match TRBD1. From germline, CDR1 is SNHLY and CDR2 FYNNEI. V shed 4 bases, J shed 2 bases, and the junction held 4 bases outside the gene matches. This CDR3 has 15 residues. For the CDR3, the DNA is TGTGCCAGCAGTGCTAGGGGACAGGGGAACTATGGCTACACCTTC. It translates to CASSARGQGNYGYTF. Drawing the rest from reference TRBV2 and TRBJ1-2, the complete variable domain is EPEVTQTPSHQVTQMGQEVILRCVPISNHLYFYWYRQILGQKVEFLVSFYNNEISEKSEIFDDQFSVERPDGSNFTLKIRSTKLEDSAMYFCASSARGQGNYGYTFGSGTRLTVV.

The chain carries TRBV11-2 and TRBJ1-3; D is perhaps TRBD1 (6 bases). The V end lost 1 base, the J end lost 1 base, and 14 bases lay between the germline ends. Germline CDR1 is SGHAT and CDR2 is FQNNGV. The CDR3 totals 17 residues. CDR3 amino acids: CASSLAVGGLSGNTIYF. The CDR3, as DNA: TGTGCCAGCAGCTTAGCCGTAGGGGGTCTTTCTGGAAACACCATATATTTT.

This sequence joins TRBV7-6 and TRBJ2-1; 16 bases line up with TRBD2. The V gene's germline CDR1 is SGHVS and CDR2 FNYEAQ. V trimming: 5 bases; J trimming: 8 bases; junction bases outside the gene matches: 12. CDR3 length: 18 amino acids. The CDR3 DNA sequence: TGTGCCAGCAGCCCGACCGGGACTAGCGGGAGGGCCCGATATGAGCAGTTCTTC. It translates to CASSPTGTSGRARYEQFF.

This chain links TRBV7-3 with TRBJ2-3; weak D call: TRBD2 (6 bases). The germline gives CDR1 SGHTA, CDR2 FQGTGA. Trimming stripped 1 base from V and 1 base from J, with 9 bases between. The CDR3 runs to 15 residues. CDR3 sequence: CASSLRGTGTDTQYF. CDR3 nucleotides: TGTGCCAGCAGCTTAAGGGGGACTGGCACAGATACGCAGTATTTT.

CDR3 loop: CASRLGTGAYEQYF. CDR3 in DNA: TGTGCCAGCAGGCTCGGGACAGGAGCTTACGAGCAGTACTTC. The chain is built from TRBV7-9 and TRBJ2-7; 8 positions match TRBD1. This CDR3 is 14 amino acids long. Germline values: CDR1 SEHNR, CDR2 FQNEAQ (reference sequence). J was trimmed by 4 bases and V by 6 bases; bases with no gene match: 8.

The chain has TRBV29-1 and TRBJ2-7; D possibly corresponds to TRBD2 (6 bases). The germline V and J ends were trimmed by 4 bases and 9 bases, with 13 bases remaining between them. Germline V gene data show CDR1 as SQVTM and CDR2 as ANQGSEA. The CDR3 loop spans 11 amino acids. CDR3 sequence reads: CSVVLSSAQYF. CDR3 DNA: TGCAGCGTTGTCCTTTCTAGCGCGCAGTACTTC.

The chain carries TRBV7-9 and TRBJ1-2, with D tentatively TRBD1 (6 bases). CDR1 is SEHNR, CDR2 FQNEAQ, per germline (reference sequence). Trimming cost V 5 bases and J 7 bases, with 8 bases left between them. CDR3 size: 11 residues. CDR3 in DNA: TGTGCCAGCAGCCCAGGGGCTGGCTACACCTTC. Translated, it gives CASSPGAGYTF.

V gene TRBV28 combines with J gene TRBJ2-7; D uncertain. The CDR3 extends over 13 amino acids. Trimming stripped 2 bases from V and 2 bases from J, with 7 bases between. CDR1 MDHEN and CDR2 SYDVKM come from the germline V gene. Written as DNA, the CDR3 is TGTGCCAGCAGTTTAACAGTCCCCTACGAGCAGTACTTC. It translates to CASSLTVPYEQYF.

This rearrangement joins TRBV12-5 to TRBJ2-1; maybe TRBD2 (6 bases). The V and J ends lost 3 bases and 1 base respectively, with 10 bases between them. The CDR3 has 15 amino acids. CDR1 is LGHNT and CDR2 is FRNRAP in the germline V gene. The chain's CDR3 is CASGFPAGSYNEQFF. The CDR3 region has the DNA TGTGCTAGTGGTTTCCCAGCGGGTTCCTACAATGAGCAGTTCTTC.

The gene calls are TRBV19 and TRBJ2-7; D is undetermined. The V gene lost 1 base and the J gene lost 3 bases, with 7 bases spanning the gap. The CDR3 is made up of 13 amino acids. The germline V gene has CDR1 LNHDA and CDR2 SQIVND (reference sequence). The CDR3 DNA follows: TGTGCCAGTAGTATAGTACAGAACTACGAGCAGTACTTC. This encodes CASSIVQNYEQYF. The variable domain in full, with the rest retrieved from reference TRBV19 and TRBJ2-7, is DGGITQSPKYLFRKEGQNVTLSCEQNLNHDAMYWYRQDPGQGLRLIYYSQIVNDFQKGDIAEGYSVSREKKESFPLTVTSAQKNPTAFYLCASSIVQNYEQYFGPGTRLTVT.

The rearrangement links TRBV6-5 to TRBJ1-2; 8 nucleotides line up with TRBD1. The CDR3 sequence is 14 residues long. V shed 6 bases, J shed 4 bases, and the junction held 7 bases outside the gene matches. CDR1 and CDR2 (germline): MNHEY, SVGAGI. This CDR3 is CASRTGQGSYGYTF. The CDR3 bases are TGTGCCAGCAGAACAGGACAGGGAAGCTATGGCTACACCTTC.